The clone carrying this T cell receptor (beta chain) was seen ten or more times. Its target is not known. The data were obtained in a study of T cell repertoires in cytomegalovirus infection. Overall study: Recently described HLA-C-restricted plus well-studied HLA-B-restricted CMV epitopes were used. TCR beta signatures that were public indicated CMV infection and matching HLA type.

The CDR3 has 14 amino acids. Deletions cut 5 bases from V and 8 bases from J, with 18 bases between. Germline V gene lookup returns CDR1 SGHTA and CDR2 FQGNSA. TCRdb recomputed calls from the reads with MiXCR, one row per CDR3 protein. The sample lists some 800,000 distinct CDR3 sequences, approximately 32% occurring once. Findings of the study overall: What dominated the ex vivo response were HLA-C-restricted CMV-specific TCR beta clonotypes. Carriers of CMV plus the relevant HLA were identified by cumulative public TCR beta family frequency.

The sequencing used cultured CD8+ T cells from PBMCs, collected from culture after CMV antigen stimulation. This rearrangement joins TRBV7-2 to TRBJ1-2, with D perhaps TRBD1 (6 bases). The receptor was derived from a human donor in good health (CMV status not recorded). Some clones in this sample may be carry-over from other donors' samples. In DNA, the CDR3 is TGTGCCAGCAGCCCGCTTTGGGGGCAGCTCGGCTACACCTTC. It is translated as CASSPLWGQLGYTF.